This T cell receptor (beta chain) was sequenced in a study of spatial heterogeneity in lung cancer. Study outcomes and limitations: Mutation counts in tumors were tracked by counts of expanded intratumoral alpha and beta TCRs.

Specified time point: sample taken at primary tumor resection. This clonotype was found many times. Its antigen is unidentified. One entry per CDR3 protein results from TCRdb running MiXCR on the 5' RACE reads. The sample records some 96,000 distinct CDR3 sequences, 3.5% to 5% being singletons. This CDR3 comprises 14 residues. V gave up 0 bases and J gave up 3 bases, with 8 bases separating them. Per the germline V gene, CDR1 is SGHDN and CDR2 is FVKESK. This chain uses TRBV14 with TRBJ1-1; D ambiguous. Sequencing was performed on lung tumor tissue, taken at surgery. This TCR derives from a male donor with early-stage non-small cell lung cancer. CDR3 sequence: CASSQDRTYTEAFF. For the CDR3, the DNA is TGTGCCAGCAGCCAAGACCGGACTTACACTGAAGCTTTCTTT.